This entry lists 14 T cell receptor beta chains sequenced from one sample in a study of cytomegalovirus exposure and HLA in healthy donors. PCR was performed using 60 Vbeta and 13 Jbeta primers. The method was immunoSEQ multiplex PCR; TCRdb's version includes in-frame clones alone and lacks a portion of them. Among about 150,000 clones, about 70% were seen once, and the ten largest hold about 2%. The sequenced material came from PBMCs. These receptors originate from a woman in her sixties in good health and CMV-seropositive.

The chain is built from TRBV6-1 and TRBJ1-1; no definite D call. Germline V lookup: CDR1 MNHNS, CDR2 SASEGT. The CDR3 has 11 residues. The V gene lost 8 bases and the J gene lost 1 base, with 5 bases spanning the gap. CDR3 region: CASGPNTEAFF. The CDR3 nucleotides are TGTGCCAGCGGGCCGAACACTGAAGCTTTCTTT.

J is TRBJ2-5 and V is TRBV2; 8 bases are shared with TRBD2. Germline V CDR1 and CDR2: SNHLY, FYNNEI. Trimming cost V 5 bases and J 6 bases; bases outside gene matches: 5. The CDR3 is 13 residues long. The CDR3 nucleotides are TGTGCCAGCAGTTCGGGAGGGAGAAAGACCCAGTACTTC. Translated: CASSSGGRKTQYF.

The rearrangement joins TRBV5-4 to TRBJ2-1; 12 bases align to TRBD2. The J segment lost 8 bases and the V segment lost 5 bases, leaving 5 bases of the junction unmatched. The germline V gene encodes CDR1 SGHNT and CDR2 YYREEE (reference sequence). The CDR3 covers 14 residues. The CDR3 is CASSASGRVHEQFF. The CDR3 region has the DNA TGTGCCAGCAGTGCTAGCGGGAGGGTCCATGAGCAGTTCTTC.

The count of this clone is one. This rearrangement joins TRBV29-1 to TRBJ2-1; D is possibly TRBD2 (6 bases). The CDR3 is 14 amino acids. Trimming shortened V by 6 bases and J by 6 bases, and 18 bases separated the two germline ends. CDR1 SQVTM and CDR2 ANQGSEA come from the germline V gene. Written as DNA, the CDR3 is TGCAGCGTCGATATTAGCGGAGGAGGCAATGAGCAGTTCTTC. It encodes CSVDISGGGNEQFF.

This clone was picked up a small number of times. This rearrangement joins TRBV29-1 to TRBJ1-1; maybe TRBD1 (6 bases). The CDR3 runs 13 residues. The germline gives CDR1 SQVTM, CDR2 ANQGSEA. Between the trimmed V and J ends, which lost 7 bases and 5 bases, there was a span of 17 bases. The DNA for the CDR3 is TGCAGCGGGGGACGGGGGGGCGGGACTGAAGCTTTCTTT. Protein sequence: CSGGRGGGTEAFF.

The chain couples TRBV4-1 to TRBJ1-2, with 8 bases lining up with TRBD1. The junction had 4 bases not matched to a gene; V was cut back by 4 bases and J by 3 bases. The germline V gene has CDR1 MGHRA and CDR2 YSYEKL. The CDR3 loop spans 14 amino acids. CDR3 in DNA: TGCGCCAGCAGCCTACAGGGGGTGGACTATGGCTACACCTTC. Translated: CASSLQGVDYGYTF.

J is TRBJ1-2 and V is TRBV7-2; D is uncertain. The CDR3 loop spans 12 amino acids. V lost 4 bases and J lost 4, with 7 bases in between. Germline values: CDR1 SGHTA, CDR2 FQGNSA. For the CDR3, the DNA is TGTGCCAGCAGCTCTACGCCCTATGGCTACACCTTC. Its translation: CASSSTPYGYTF.

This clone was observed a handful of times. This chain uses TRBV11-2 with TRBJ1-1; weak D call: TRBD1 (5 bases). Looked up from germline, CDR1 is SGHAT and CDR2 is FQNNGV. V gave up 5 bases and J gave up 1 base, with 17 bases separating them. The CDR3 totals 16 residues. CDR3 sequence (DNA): TGTGCCAGCAGCCCTAGACCGGGGGGAAGGAACACTGAAGCTTTCTTT. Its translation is CASSPRPGGRNTEAFF.

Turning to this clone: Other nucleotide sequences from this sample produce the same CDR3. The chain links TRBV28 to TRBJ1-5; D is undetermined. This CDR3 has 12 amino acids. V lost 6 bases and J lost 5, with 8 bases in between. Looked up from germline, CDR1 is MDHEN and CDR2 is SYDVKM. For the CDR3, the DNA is TGTGCCAGCAGCCCAGGTGATCAGCCCCAGCATTTT. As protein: CASSPGDQPQHF.

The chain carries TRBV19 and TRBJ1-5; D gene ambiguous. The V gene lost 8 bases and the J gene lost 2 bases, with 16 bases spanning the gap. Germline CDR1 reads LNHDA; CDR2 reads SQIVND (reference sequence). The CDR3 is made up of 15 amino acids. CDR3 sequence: CASATLAAGNQPQHF. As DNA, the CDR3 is TGTGCCAGTGCCACTCTGGCAGCGGGCAATCAGCCCCAGCATTTT.

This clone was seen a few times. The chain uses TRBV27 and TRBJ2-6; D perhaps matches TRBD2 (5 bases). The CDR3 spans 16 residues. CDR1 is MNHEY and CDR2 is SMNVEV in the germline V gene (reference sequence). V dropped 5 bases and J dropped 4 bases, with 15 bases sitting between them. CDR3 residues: CASSPLGGGGANVLTF. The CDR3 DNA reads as TGTGCCAGCAGTCCCCTGGGCGGCGGGGGGGCCAACGTCCTGACTTTC.

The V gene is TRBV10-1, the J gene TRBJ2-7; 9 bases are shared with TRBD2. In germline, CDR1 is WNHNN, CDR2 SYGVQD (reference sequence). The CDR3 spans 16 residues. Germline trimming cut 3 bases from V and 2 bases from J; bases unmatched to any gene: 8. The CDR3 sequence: CASSDYGLASPYEQYF. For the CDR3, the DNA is TGCGCCAGCAGTGACTATGGACTAGCGAGCCCCTACGAGCAGTACTTC.

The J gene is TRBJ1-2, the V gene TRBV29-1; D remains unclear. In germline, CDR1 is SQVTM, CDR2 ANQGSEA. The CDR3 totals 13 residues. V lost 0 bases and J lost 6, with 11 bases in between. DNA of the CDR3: TGCAGCGTTGAAGAGCCGGGGTTCGATGGCTACACCTTC. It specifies CSVEEPGFDGYTF.

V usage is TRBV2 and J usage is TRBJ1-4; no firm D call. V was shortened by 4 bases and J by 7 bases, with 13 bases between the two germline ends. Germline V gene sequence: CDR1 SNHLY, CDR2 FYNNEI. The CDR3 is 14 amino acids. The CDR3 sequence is CASSGEGGGEKLFF. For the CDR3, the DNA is TGTGCCAGCAGTGGAGAGGGAGGAGGTGAAAAACTGTTTTTT.